A single sample is the source of the 21 T cell receptor beta chains below, sequenced in a study of cytomegalovirus exposure and HLA in healthy donors. A multiplex PCR was run with 60 Vbeta primers and 13 Jbeta primers. The repertoire was sequenced with immunoSEQ multiplex PCR; TCRdb's copy has only in-frame clones and lacks some. The sample shows about 100,000 clones, just under 80% of them seen only once. Sample: PBMCs. The receptors here all came from a man younger than 45 in good health and CMV-seronegative.

This chain connects TRBV6-4 to TRBJ2-1; TRBD2 aligns across 8 bases. The CDR3 is 13 residues long. Germline V gives CDR1 MRHNA, CDR2 SNTAGT. V lost 6 bases to trimming and J lost 5 bases; unmatched junction nucleotides: 3. CDR3 sequence (DNA): TGTGCCAGCAGAAGCGGGAGAAACAATGAGCAGTTCTTC. This gives the protein CASRSGRNNEQFF.

There are a few counts of this clone. The chain couples TRBV6-5 to TRBJ2-1; TRBD1 aligns across 9 bases. With 7 bases clipped from V and 8 bases from J, the junction kept 3 bases outside the gene matches. The CDR3 totals 12 residues. Germline V lookup: CDR1 MNHEY, CDR2 SVGAGI. For the CDR3, the DNA is TGTGCCAGCACTCGGACAGGGGATGAGCAGTTCTTC. Protein: CASTRTGDEQFF.

Here the CDR3 DNA reads TGCGCCAGCAGCTTGGAGGGGACAGGGATGAACGAGCAGTACTTC. It translates to CASSLEGTGMNEQYF. The V and J genes are TRBV5-1 and TRBJ2-7; 9 nucleotides line up with TRBD1. The CDR3 has 15 residues. CDR1 SGHRS and CDR2 YFSETQ come from the germline V gene. The J segment lost 5 bases and the V segment lost 0 bases, leaving 6 bases of the junction unmatched.

The V and J genes are TRBV7-2 and TRBJ1-1, with D possibly being TRBD1 (6 bases). The CDR3 length is 16 residues. V was cut by 6 bases and J by 1 base, with 18 bases left in between. Germline V lookup: CDR1 SGHTA, CDR2 FQGNSA. The CDR3 DNA is TGTGCCAGCAGGGCGACTATGGGACAACCGAACACTGAAGCTTTCTTT. This encodes CASRATMGQPNTEAFF.

The chain recombines TRBV5-8 with TRBJ2-1; 7 bases are a match to TRBD1. The trim removed 0 bases at V and 7 bases at J, leaving 1 base unmatched. Germline loops: CDR1 SGHTS, CDR2 YDEGEE. The CDR3 spans 13 residues. CDR3 DNA: TGTGCCAGCAGCTTGGTGACAGGGAATGAGCAGTTCTTC. Translating it yields CASSLVTGNEQFF.

The chain employs TRBV29-1 and TRBJ2-1; 10 bases are a match to TRBD2. CDR1 is SQVTM, CDR2 ANQGSEA, per germline. The length of the CDR3 is 15 residues. CDR3 sequence: CSVGRTSGEGDEQFF. For the CDR3, the DNA is TGCAGTGTGGGCAGGACTAGCGGAGAAGGGGATGAGCAGTTCTTC.

This rearrangement joins TRBV5-1 to TRBJ2-7; the match to TRBD2 covers 7 bases. The junction had 4 bases not matched to a gene; V was cut back by 1 base and J by 3 bases. The CDR3 runs to 14 residues. The germline gives CDR1 SGHRS, CDR2 YFSETQ. CDR3 bases: TGCGCCAGCAGCTTGATAAGCGGGAACTACGAGCAGTACTTC. Its translation is CASSLISGNYEQYF. The entire variable domain, with the rest obtained from reference TRBV5-1 and TRBJ2-7, is as follows: KAGVTQTPRYLIKTRGQQVTLSCSPISGHRSVSWYQQTPGQGLQFLFEYFSETQRNKGNFPGRFSGRQFSNSRSEMNVSTLELGDSALYLCASSLISGNYEQYFGPGTRLTVT.

This chain links TRBV2 with TRBJ1-1; 8 bases line up with TRBD1. CDR1 is SNHLY, CDR2 FYNNEI, per germline. The J segment lost 4 bases and the V segment lost 5 bases, leaving 6 bases of the junction unmatched. The CDR3 has 14 amino acids. CDR3 nucleotide sequence: TGTGCCAGCAGTCTTACAGGGGGGAGCACTGAAGCTTTCTTT. It translates to CASSLTGGSTEAFF.

The chain carries TRBV19 and TRBJ1-5; 8 bases fit TRBD1. V shed 7 bases, J shed 3 bases, and the junction held 11 bases outside the gene matches. Germline V gene sequence: CDR1 LNHDA, CDR2 SQIVND (reference sequence). There are 16 residues in the CDR3. This CDR3 is CASNARQGPYNQPQHF. CDR3 in DNA: TGTGCCAGTAATGCCCGACAGGGGCCCTACAATCAGCCCCAGCATTTT.

This clone has a single count. V usage is TRBV7-9 and J usage is TRBJ2-1; D ambiguous. The CDR3 spans 13 residues. With 5 bases removed from V and 5 bases from J, the gap between germline ends came to 10 bases. CDR1 is SEHNR and CDR2 is FQNEAQ in the germline V gene (reference sequence). This CDR3 reads CASSPSEHNEQFF. CDR3 DNA sequence: TGTGCCAGCAGCCCCTCGGAGCACAATGAGCAGTTCTTC.

The rearrangement uses TRBV30 and TRBJ1-1, with a possible D match to TRBD1 (5 bases). V was pared by 0 bases and J by 2 bases, with 13 bases between. The length of the CDR3 is 15 residues. The germline CDR1 and CDR2 sequences are GTSNPN and SVGIG (reference sequence). This chain's CDR3 is CAWSVHDRPNTEAFF. In DNA, the CDR3 is TGTGCCTGGAGTGTACATGACAGACCTAACACTGAAGCTTTCTTT.

This clone was counted between two and nine times. The V gene is TRBV12-5, the J gene TRBJ1-1; 9 bases align to TRBD1. The length of the CDR3 is 19 residues. Trimming at V came to 5 bases and at J to 4 bases, leaving 20 bases not matched to a gene. Germline V CDR1 and CDR2: LGHNT, FRNRAP. DNA for the CDR3: TGTGCTAGTGGTAAAACGGGACAGGGAATTGTCCCGAGGGCCACTGAAGCTTTCTTT. Protein product: CASGKTGQGIVPRATEAFF.

A remark on this clone: Distinct nucleotide sequences in the sample also encode this CDR3. This sequence joins TRBV13 and TRBJ1-2; 7 bases are a match to TRBD1. There are 18 residues in the CDR3. The J segment lost 0 bases and the V segment lost 0 bases, leaving 10 bases of the junction unmatched. Germline values: CDR1 PRHDT, CDR2 FYEKMQ (reference sequence). The CDR3 sequence: CASSLGLIGQEANYGYTF. The CDR3 DNA is TGTGCCAGCAGCTTAGGGTTAATCGGACAGGAAGCTAACTATGGCTACACCTTC.

The genes are TRBV27 and TRBJ2-7; 11 nucleotides align to TRBD2. This CDR3 has 16 residues. The V gene's germline CDR1 is MNHEY and CDR2 SMNVEV (reference sequence). Trimming took 5 bases from V and 2 from J; bases not matched to a gene: 8. CDR3 residues: CASSPGTSGLAYEQYF. In DNA form, the CDR3 reads TGTGCCAGCAGTCCGGGGACTAGCGGTCTAGCCTACGAGCAGTACTTC.

The CDR3 DNA sequence: TGCGCCAGCAGCTTGAGTTCGCAGGGGTCCTACGAGCAGTACTTC. It encodes CASSLSSQGSYEQYF. This chain connects TRBV5-1 to TRBJ2-7, with TRBD1 as a possible D gene (6 bases). Germline V gene data show CDR1 as SGHRS and CDR2 as YFSETQ. The CDR3 length is 15 residues. V lost 1 base to trimming and J lost 1 base, with 12 bases between them.

The chain employs TRBV11-2 and TRBJ2-7, with TRBD2 identical over 7 bases. J gave up 3 bases and V 8 bases, and 10 bases lay outside the gene matches. Germline CDR1 is SGHAT and CDR2 is FQNNGV. The CDR3 has 14 residues. CDR3 in DNA: TGTGCCAGCGCATCCACGCGGGGGAACTACGAGCAGTACTTC. It codes for CASASTRGNYEQYF.

V is TRBV7-2 and J is TRBJ1-2; TRBD1 matches at 8 bases. Unmatched junction bases numbered 12, after V lost 4 bases and J lost 5 bases. This CDR3 has 16 residues. Germline loops: CDR1 SGHTA, CDR2 FQGNSA. The CDR3 region has the DNA TGTGCCAGCAGCTCCGATGGGACAGGAGTCCTTTATGGCTACACCTTC. Residues: CASSSDGTGVLYGYTF. The full variable domain, rest sourced from reference TRBV7-2 and TRBJ1-2, is GAGVSQSPSNKVTEKGKDVELRCDPISGHTALYWYRQSLGQGLEFLIYFQGNSAPDKSGLPSDRFSAERTGGSVSTLTIQRTQQEDSAVYLCASSSDGTGVLYGYTFGSGTRLTVV.

V usage is TRBV5-6 and J usage is TRBJ2-7; the D gene is possibly TRBD1 (6 bases). The CDR3 spans 16 residues. Trimming removed 0 bases at V and 2 bases at J, with 15 bases between. Germline lookup yields CDR1 SGHDT and CDR2 YYEEEE. As DNA, the CDR3 is TGTGCCAGCAGCTTGGTAAGGGGGTCAGTGACCTACGAGCAGTACTTC. Protein: CASSLVRGSVTYEQYF.

V usage is TRBV19 and J usage is TRBJ1-1, with D perhaps TRBD1 (5 bases). The CDR3 covers 15 residues. In germline, CDR1 is LNHDA, CDR2 SQIVND (reference sequence). Trimming pared 7 bases from V and 5 bases from J, leaving 20 bases between. The CDR3 loop is CASTRNPGMGTEAFF. CDR3 nucleotide sequence: TGTGCCAGTACCCGGAATCCAGGGATGGGGACTGAAGCTTTCTTT.

This clone occurred a few times. The V gene is TRBV7-9, the J gene TRBJ1-1, with 9 bases matching TRBD1. Germline CDR1 is SEHNR and CDR2 is FQNEAQ (reference sequence). The CDR3 is made up of 18 amino acids. The ends lost 4 bases at V and 3 bases at J; junction bases unmatched: 15. CDR3 sequence: CASSSSGTGLGLYTEAFF. The DNA of the CDR3 is TGTGCCAGCAGCTCCTCCGGGACAGGGTTGGGTTTGTACACTGAAGCTTTCTTT.

This rearrangement joins TRBV5-4 to TRBJ2-1, with D tentatively TRBD2 (6 bases). Germline-derived CDR1 and CDR2 are SGHNT and YYREEE (reference sequence). V dropped 0 bases and J dropped 0 bases, with 10 bases sitting between them. The CDR3 has 16 residues. CDR3 nucleotides: TGTGCCAGCAGCTTGGAGGGCGGGGTCTCCTACAATGAGCAGTTCTTC. It codes for CASSLEGGVSYNEQFF.